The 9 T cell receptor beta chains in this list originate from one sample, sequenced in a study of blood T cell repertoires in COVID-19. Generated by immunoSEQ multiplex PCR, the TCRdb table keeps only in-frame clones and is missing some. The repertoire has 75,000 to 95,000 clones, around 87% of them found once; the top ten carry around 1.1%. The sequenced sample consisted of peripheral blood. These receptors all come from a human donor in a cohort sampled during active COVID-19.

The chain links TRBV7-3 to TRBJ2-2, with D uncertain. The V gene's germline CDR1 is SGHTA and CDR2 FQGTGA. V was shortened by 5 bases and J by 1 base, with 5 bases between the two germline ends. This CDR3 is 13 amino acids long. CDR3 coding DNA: TGTGCCAGCAGCCCAGAGAACACCGGGGAGCTGTTTTTT. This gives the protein CASSPENTGELFF. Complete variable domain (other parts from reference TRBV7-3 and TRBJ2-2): GAGVSQTPSNKVTEKGKYVELRCDPISGHTALYWYRQSLGQGPEFLIYFQGTGAADDSGLPNDRFFAVRPEGSVSTLKIQRTERGDSAVYLCASSPENTGELFFGEGSRLTVL.

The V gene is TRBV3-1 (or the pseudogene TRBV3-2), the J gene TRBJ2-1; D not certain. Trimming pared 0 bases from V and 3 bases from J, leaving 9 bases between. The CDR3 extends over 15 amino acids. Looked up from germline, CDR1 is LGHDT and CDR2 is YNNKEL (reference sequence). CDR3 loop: CASSQEDNFYNEQFF. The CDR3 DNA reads TGTGCCAGCAGCCAAGAAGACAATTTCTACAATGAGCAGTTCTTC.

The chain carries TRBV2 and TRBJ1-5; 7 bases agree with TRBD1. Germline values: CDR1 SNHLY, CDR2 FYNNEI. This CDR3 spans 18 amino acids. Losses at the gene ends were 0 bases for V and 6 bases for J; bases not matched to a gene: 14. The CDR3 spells CASSEAWVRTGEGQPQHF. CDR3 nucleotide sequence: TGTGCCAGCAGTGAAGCCTGGGTTAGGACAGGCGAGGGTCAGCCCCAGCATTTT.

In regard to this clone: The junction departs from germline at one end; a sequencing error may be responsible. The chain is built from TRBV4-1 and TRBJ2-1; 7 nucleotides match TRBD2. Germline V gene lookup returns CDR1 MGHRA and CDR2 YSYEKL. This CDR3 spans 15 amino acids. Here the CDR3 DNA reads TGCGCCAGCAGCCAAGATTGGGGGGACTACAACGAGCAGTTCTTC. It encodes CASSQDWGDYNEQFF.

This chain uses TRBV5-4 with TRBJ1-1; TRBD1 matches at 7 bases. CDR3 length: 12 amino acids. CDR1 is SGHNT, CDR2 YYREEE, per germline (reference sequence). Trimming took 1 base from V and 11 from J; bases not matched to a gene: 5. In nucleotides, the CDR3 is TGTGCCAGCAGCTTGACCACAGGGGACGCTTTCTTT. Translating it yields CASSLTTGDAFF.

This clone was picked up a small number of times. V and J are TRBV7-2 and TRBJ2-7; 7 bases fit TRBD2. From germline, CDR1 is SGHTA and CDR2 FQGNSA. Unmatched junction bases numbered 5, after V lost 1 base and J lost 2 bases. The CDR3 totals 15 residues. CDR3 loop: CASSLGSGFTYEQYF. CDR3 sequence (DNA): TGTGCCAGCAGCTTAGGTAGCGGGTTTACCTACGAGCAGTACTTC.

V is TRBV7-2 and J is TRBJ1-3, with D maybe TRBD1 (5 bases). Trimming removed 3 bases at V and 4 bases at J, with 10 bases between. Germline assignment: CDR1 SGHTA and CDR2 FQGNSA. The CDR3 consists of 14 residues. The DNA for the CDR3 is TGTGCCAGCAGCTTTCGGAGACAGGGAAACACCATATATTTT. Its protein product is CASSFRRQGNTIYF.

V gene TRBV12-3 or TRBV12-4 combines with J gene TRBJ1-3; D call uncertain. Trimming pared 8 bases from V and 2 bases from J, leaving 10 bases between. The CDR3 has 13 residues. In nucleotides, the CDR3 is TGTGCCAGCTCGAACTTCCCTGGAAACACCATATATTTT. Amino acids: CASSNFPGNTIYF.

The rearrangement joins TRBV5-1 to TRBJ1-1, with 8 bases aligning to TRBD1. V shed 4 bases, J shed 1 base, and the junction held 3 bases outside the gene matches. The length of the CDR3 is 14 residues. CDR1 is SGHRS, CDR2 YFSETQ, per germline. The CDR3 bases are TGCGCCAGCAGCGACGGGACAGGGAACACTGAAGCTTTCTTT. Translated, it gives CASSDGTGNTEAFF.